The 28 T cell receptor beta chains below come from one sample, sequenced in a study of T cells expressing NK-cell markers. TCRdb reprocessed the 5' RACE reads and keeps a single row for each CDR3 protein, giving no DNA. The sample totals about 380,000 distinct CDR3 sequences. Source material: blood T cells: a sorted CD56 or NKG2C T cell subset, CD4+ or CD8+ T cells, or bulk PBMC T cells (not recorded which). These receptors were collected from a man aged 18-69 years in good health.

The gene calls are TRBV19 and TRBJ1-5; the D gene TCRdb calls, TRBD1, cannot be checked with no DNA. The length of the CDR3 is 15 residues. CDR1 is LNHDA, CDR2 SQIVND, per germline (reference sequence). The chain's CDR3 is CASSIWAGSNQPQHF.

V gene TRBV7-9 combines with J gene TRBJ2-5; with no DNA, the TCRdb D assignment of TRBD1 cannot be verified. Germline-derived CDR1 and CDR2 are SEHNR and FQNEAQ (reference sequence). This CDR3 is 15 amino acids long. CDR3 in amino acids: CASSPPGGGRETQYF.

This chain uses TRBV12-3 or TRBV12-4 with TRBJ2-5; TCRdb returns TRBD2, unconfirmable since there is no DNA. The CDR3 runs to 15 residues. This chain's CDR3 is CASSFRRALQETQYF.

The chain uses TRBV7-9 and TRBJ1-2; TCRdb's D call, TRBD1, is unchecked because there is no DNA. This CDR3 has 14 amino acids. CDR1 and CDR2 (germline): SEHNR, FQNEAQ (reference sequence). CDR3 loop: CASSRDPGNYGYTF.

The chain has TRBV2 and TRBJ1-3. The CDR3 loop spans 12 amino acids. Looked up from germline, CDR1 is SNHLY and CDR2 is FYNNEI. The CDR3 sequence is CASSAAGNTIYF.

The CDR3 here is CASSPHPRGKANTEAFF. The rearrangement links TRBV27 to TRBJ1-1. CDR1 is MNHEY, CDR2 SMNVEV, per germline (reference sequence). This CDR3 spans 17 amino acids.

The rearrangement links TRBV6-5 to TRBJ2-1; as DNA is missing, the TRBD2 call by TCRdb cannot be tested. CDR1 MNHEY and CDR2 SVGAGI come from the germline V gene. The CDR3 has 18 residues. The chain's CDR3 is CASSYISGASATSGEQFF.

The chain joins TRBV20-1 to TRBJ2-4; TCRdb indicates TRBD1, and absent DNA this call remains unverified. CDR3 length equals 15 residues. Looked up from germline, CDR1 is DFQATT and CDR2 is SNEGSKA (reference sequence). The CDR3 is CSAAPGGAAKNIQYF.

J is TRBJ2-2 and V is TRBV4-2. Germline values: CDR1 LGHNA, CDR2 YNFKEQ. The length of the CDR3 is 15 residues. Here the CDR3 reads CASSQVALTEGELFF.

V and J are TRBV29-1 and TRBJ2-1; TCRdb proposes TRBD1, but this gene call is untestable without DNA. Germline CDR1 is SQVTM and CDR2 is ANQGSEA. The CDR3 loop spans 15 amino acids. The CDR3 loop reads CSVSPVSQPYNEQFF.

The rearrangement links TRBV18 to TRBJ1-1; TCRdb's D gene call, TRBD1, goes unchecked for lack of DNA. The length of the CDR3 is 16 residues. Germline CDR1 KGHSH, CDR2 LQKENI. Here the CDR3 reads CASSPPGFRGYTEAFF.

The chain employs TRBV2 and TRBJ1-6. In germline, CDR1 is SNHLY, CDR2 FYNNEI. This CDR3 region has 17 residues. The CDR3: CASSERGPGSYNSPLHF.

The chain employs TRBV5-1 and TRBJ2-2. The germline CDR1 and CDR2 sequences are SGHRS and YFSETQ. CDR3 length: 15 amino acids. CDR3 loop: CASSLGSIRTGELFF.

This chain uses TRBV2 with TRBJ2-5; TCRdb's D call, TRBD1, is unchecked because there is no DNA. CDR3 size: 14 residues. Germline-derived CDR1 and CDR2 are SNHLY and FYNNEI. The CDR3 sequence is CASNKASGGETQYF.

V gene TRBV28 combines with J gene TRBJ2-3; with no DNA, the TCRdb D assignment of TRBD2 cannot be verified. The CDR3 spans 19 residues. The germline V gene encodes CDR1 MDHEN and CDR2 SYDVKM. CDR3 in amino acids: CASSYPSLLAGGPTDTQYF.

The chain links TRBV7-3 to TRBJ1-4. Germline V lookup: CDR1 SGHTA, CDR2 FQGTGA. This CDR3 is built from 13 residues. The CDR3 loop reads CASSPTSVVKLFF.

The chain carries TRBV12-3 or TRBV12-4 and TRBJ1-1; TCRdb reports TRBD1, a call that lacks DNA to check it against. The CDR3 covers 14 residues. The CDR3 sequence: CASSVDRGYTEAFF.

The V and J genes are TRBV12-3 or TRBV12-4 and TRBJ2-2; TCRdb's assignment of TRBD2 cannot be checked, as there is no DNA. The CDR3 is made up of 17 amino acids. CDR3 sequence reads: CASRHKLAGALNGELFF.

V usage is TRBV7-2 and J usage is TRBJ1-5; TCRdb's D gene call, TRBD1, goes unchecked for lack of DNA. The CDR3 length is 15 residues. Germline V gives CDR1 SGHTA, CDR2 FQGNSA. The CDR3 is CASSFGQGGSQPQHF.

The chain recombines TRBV25-1 with TRBJ2-2; TCRdb designates TRBD2, a call that cannot be tested without DNA. Germline lookup yields CDR1 MGHDK and CDR2 SYGVNS. The CDR3 loop spans 16 amino acids. The CDR3 is CASSEYAAGNTGELFF. The full variable domain, in which reference TRBV25-1 and TRBJ2-2 provide the parts outside the CDR3, is EADIYQTPRYLVIGTGKKITLECSQTMGHDKMYWYQQDPGMELHLIHYSYGVNSTEKGDLSSESTVSRIRTEHFPLTLESARPSHTSQYLCASSEYAAGNTGELFFGEGSRLTVL.

V is TRBV6-1 and J is TRBJ1-1; TCRdb indicates TRBD1, and absent DNA this call remains unverified. This CDR3 region has 15 residues. The V gene's germline CDR1 is MNHNS and CDR2 SASEGT. The CDR3 loop reads CASLRQFTGGTEAFF.

The CDR3 spells CASSPSSGGKLYEQYF. The rearrangement links TRBV5-1 to TRBJ2-7; TCRdb's D gene call, TRBD2, goes unchecked for lack of DNA. CDR3 length: 16 residues. The germline CDR1 and CDR2 sequences are SGHRS and YFSETQ. The full variable domain, with the rest looked up from reference TRBV5-1 and TRBJ2-7, is KAGVTQTPRYLIKTRGQQVTLSCSPISGHRSVSWYQQTPGQGLQFLFEYFSETQRNKGNFPGRFSGRQFSNSRSEMNVSTLELGDSALYLCASSPSSGGKLYEQYFGPGTRLTVT.

The chain recombines TRBV3-1 with TRBJ2-5; no DNA is available, so the TRBD1 call from TCRdb remains unchecked. Germline V gives CDR1 LGHDT, CDR2 YNNKEL (reference sequence). This CDR3 has 14 amino acids. This CDR3 reads CASSRRGALETQYF.

V usage is TRBV11-3 and J usage is TRBJ2-7; the D gene TCRdb calls, TRBD1, cannot be checked with no DNA. The CDR3 is 15 residues long. CDR1 is SGHNT, CDR2 YENEEA, per germline. The CDR3 region is CATLLPRPSSYEQYF.

The genes are TRBV7-2 and TRBJ2-5; TCRdb returns TRBD2, unconfirmable since there is no DNA. The CDR3 length is 15 residues. Germline V gene sequence: CDR1 SGHTA, CDR2 FQGNSA. CDR3 in amino acids: CASSLGTSSGETQYF.

This chain links TRBV24-1 with TRBJ2-1; TCRdb returns TRBD2, unconfirmable since there is no DNA. Germline V gene lookup returns CDR1 KGHDR and CDR2 SFDVKD. This CDR3 spans 12 amino acids. This CDR3 is CATSDQRGGQFF.

The CDR3 sequence: CACQGSPYEQYF. V and J are TRBV2 and TRBJ2-7; the TCRdb call, TRBD1, lacks DNA for checking. Germline CDR1 and CDR2: SNHLY and FYNNEI. The CDR3 length is 12 residues.

The rearrangement joins TRBV2 to TRBJ1-2; TCRdb indicates TRBD1, and absent DNA this call remains unverified. This CDR3 is built from 15 residues. Looked up from germline, CDR1 is SNHLY and CDR2 is FYNNEI. The CDR3 spells CASTFGQGSNYGYTF.